Below are 5 T cell receptor beta chains sequenced from a single sample in a study of T cell responses to AZD1222 COVID-19 vaccine (dated by TCRdb to 2020 to 2023). The time point label for this specimen denotes: about 28 days (+/-7) after the second vaccine dose. Read against the paper, the sample's treatment or condition label means: meningococcal conjugate vaccine given as trial control. Libraries were constructed by the immunoSEQ multiplex PCR assay. TCRdb's version of the immuneACCESS table is confined to in-frame rearrangements and falls short of the full clone set. An unresolved V gene accounts for under half of the shortfall where checked; the remainder is of unknown origin. Present in this sample are some 130,000 clones, 75% to 85% of which were seen just once. Around 8.3% of the sample goes to the ten largest clones. The sequencing here drew on peripheral blood, taken 28 days after the second dose of the MenACWY control vaccine. The receptors stem from an adult who received the MenACWY meningococcal vaccine as a control.

A few counts support this clone. CDR3 residues: CASSLRFAYEQYF. CDR3 bases: TGTGCCAGCAGTCTTCGCTTCGCTTACGAGCAGTACTTC. The V gene is TRBV11-2, the J gene TRBJ2-7; no firm D call. With 6 bases removed from V and 4 bases from J, the gap between germline ends came to 13 bases. Germline V CDR1 and CDR2: SGHAT, FQNNGV. The CDR3 consists of 13 residues.

The gene calls are TRBV11-3 and TRBJ2-1, with D perhaps being TRBD1 or TRBD2 (5 bases each). Germline V gene lookup returns CDR1 SGHNT and CDR2 YENEEA. V shed 7 bases and J shed 8 bases, with 24 bases lying between them. CDR3 length: 16 residues. As DNA, the CDR3 is TGTGCCAGCACCAAGCGTGGTATTCCGCGAGGGGATGAGCAGTTCTTC. Protein: CASTKRGIPRGDEQFF.

The rearrangement uses TRBV27 and TRBJ2-3; 8 bases map to TRBD1. Germline CDR1 and CDR2: MNHEY and SMNVEV (reference sequence). V shed 6 bases and J 3 bases; nucleotides not matched to a gene: 8. This CDR3 contains 15 residues. DNA for the CDR3: TGTGCCAGCAGCTTGACAGGGGAAATAACAGATACGCAGTATTTT. It specifies CASSLTGEITDTQYF.

This chain connects TRBV29-1 to TRBJ2-1; 7 nucleotides align to TRBD1. The junction had 10 bases not matched to a gene; V was cut back by 5 bases and J by 0 bases. Germline lookup yields CDR1 SQVTM and CDR2 ANQGSEA. The CDR3 is 16 amino acids. CDR3 residues: CSVHTGAGSSYNEQFF. CDR3 DNA sequence: TGCAGCGTTCATACAGGGGCTGGGAGCTCCTACAATGAGCAGTTCTTC.

The genes are TRBV7-9 and TRBJ2-3; D is perhaps TRBD1 (6 bases). Per germline, CDR1 SEHNR and CDR2 FQNEAQ (reference sequence). CDR3 length equals 12 residues. With 5 bases removed from V and 5 bases from J, the gap between germline ends came to 8 bases. The CDR3 spells CASSPRGDTQYF. The CDR3 DNA follows: TGTGCCAGCAGCCCCAGGGGAGATACGCAGTATTTT.